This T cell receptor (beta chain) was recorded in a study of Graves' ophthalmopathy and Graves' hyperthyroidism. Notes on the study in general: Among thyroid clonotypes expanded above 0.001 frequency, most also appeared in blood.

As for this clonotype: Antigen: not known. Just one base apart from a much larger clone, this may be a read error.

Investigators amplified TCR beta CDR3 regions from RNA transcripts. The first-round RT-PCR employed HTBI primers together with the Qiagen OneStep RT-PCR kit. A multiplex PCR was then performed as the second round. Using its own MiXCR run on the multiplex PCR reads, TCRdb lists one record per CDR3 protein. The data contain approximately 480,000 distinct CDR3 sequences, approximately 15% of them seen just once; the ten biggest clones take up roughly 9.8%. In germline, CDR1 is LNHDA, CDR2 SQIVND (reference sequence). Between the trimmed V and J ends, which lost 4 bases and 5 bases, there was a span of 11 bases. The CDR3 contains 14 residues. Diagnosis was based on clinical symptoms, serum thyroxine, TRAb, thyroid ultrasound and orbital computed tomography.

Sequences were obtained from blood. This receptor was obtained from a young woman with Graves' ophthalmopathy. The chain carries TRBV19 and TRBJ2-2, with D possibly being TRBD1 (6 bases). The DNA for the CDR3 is TGTGCCAGTAGTAGAGGAAGGGGGACCGGGGAGCTGTTTTTT. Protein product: CASSRGRGTGELFF.